This T cell receptor beta chain stems from a study of blood T cell repertoires in COVID-19 (dated by TCRdb to 2020 to 2021). A note on the overall study: Collaborator samples came from the United States, Italy and Spain and covered acute and convalescent phases of COVID-19. The prospective study material was composed of cDNA or gDNA derived from T cells, B-cell-depleted T cells, or PBMCs. A de-identified subject ID, COVID-19 status, age in years and sex were almost always included in the sample metadata. The repertoires were released in a freely available public database meant as a resource for research on the immune response to SARS-CoV-2. Subjects who had been exposed to COVID-19, were actively infected with it, or had recovered from it provided the deeply sampled blood TCRbeta repertoires that made up the dataset. Samples were obtained from the ongoing ImmuneRACE study (first 160 participants) and from some 1,300 subjects provided by 6 global collaborators. Where available, HLA class I and class II types were obtained from metadata supplied by the sample provider rather than from assay-based typing. Paper-wide results and their limitations: The quantity of clinical and demographic metadata differed by source and by participant and was supplied without curation.

The collaborating institutions used their own protocols to collect whole blood in K2EDTA tubes. For TCRbeta analysis, collaborators shipped samples as frozen whole blood, isolated PBMCs, or DNA extracted from either of those sample types. As to this clone: Its antigen remains unidentified. It has no much larger one-base neighbor in the sample; base qualities were not kept.

Counted from cysteine to phenylalanine, this CDR3 has 16 amino acids. The sequence is cut down to CDR3 DNA, 48 bases in frame from base 1. From V the trimming removes 5 bases and from J it removes 4 bases, while the gene matches leave 13 bases of the junction unaccounted for. Sequences SGHAT (CDR1) and FQNNGV (CDR2) are obtained from the germline V gene. TCRbeta CDR3 regions were amplified from genomic DNA using the immunoSEQ Assay, a bias-controlled multiplex PCR. On the authors' methods: Nucleated cell counts per sample were estimated from amplification of reference gene primers within the assay. Sequence reads were collapsed and filtered to measure the absolute abundance of every unique TCRbeta CDR3 rearrangement. For each sample, productive Simpson clonality was calculated as the square root of Simpson's diversity index across productive rearrangements. Here the immuneACCESS table is served through TCRdb, limited to in-frame sequences with V and J called. Missing clones are a known gap in these copies; in checked studies unresolved V genes cover under half, and the rest lacks a known reason. V and J calls and clone size are those listed in that table; D and trimming were worked out from the DNA. The sample profile shows some 96,000 clones; over 80% of them were found once. 13% of the sample comes from the top ten.

This clonotype was sampled from a man aged 45-65 years with active or convalescent COVID-19. The chain is encoded by TRBV11-2 joined to TRBJ2-7, with TRBD2 matching 8 junction bases. Sample: peripheral blood. The sequenced DNA: TGTGCCAGCAGCCCCAATTTGGCGGGAGGACTTTACGAGCAGTACTTC. This sequence encodes CASSPNLAGGLYEQYF.